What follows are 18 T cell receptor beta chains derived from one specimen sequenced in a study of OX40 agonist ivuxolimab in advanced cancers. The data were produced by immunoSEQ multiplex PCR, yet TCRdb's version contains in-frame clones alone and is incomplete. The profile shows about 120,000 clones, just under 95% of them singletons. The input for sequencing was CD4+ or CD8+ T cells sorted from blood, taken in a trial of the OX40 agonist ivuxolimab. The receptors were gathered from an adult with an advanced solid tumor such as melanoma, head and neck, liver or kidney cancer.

CDR3 sequence reads: CASSTGGITNEKLFF. Here the CDR3 DNA reads TGTGCCAGTAGTACGGGGGGGATTACTAATGAAAAACTGTTTTTT. The V gene is TRBV19, the J gene TRBJ1-4, with D tentatively TRBD1 (5 bases). V lost 4 bases, J lost 2 bases, and 11 bases lay in between. CDR1 LNHDA and CDR2 SQIVND come from the germline V gene (reference sequence). The CDR3 sequence is 15 residues long.

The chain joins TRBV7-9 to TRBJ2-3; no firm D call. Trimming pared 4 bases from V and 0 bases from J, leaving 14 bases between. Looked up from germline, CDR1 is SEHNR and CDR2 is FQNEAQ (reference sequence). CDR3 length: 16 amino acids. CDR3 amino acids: CASSSTGLSSTDTQYF. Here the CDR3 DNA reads TGTGCCAGCAGCTCCACGGGCTTATCTAGCACAGATACGCAGTATTTT.

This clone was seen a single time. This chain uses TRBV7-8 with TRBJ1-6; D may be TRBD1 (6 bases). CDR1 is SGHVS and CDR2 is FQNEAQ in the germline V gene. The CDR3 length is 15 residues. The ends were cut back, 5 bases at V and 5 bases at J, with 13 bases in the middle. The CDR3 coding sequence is TGTGCCAGCAGCCGGGGGCGGAACAATAATTCACCCCTCCACTTT. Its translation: CASSRGRNNNSPLHF.

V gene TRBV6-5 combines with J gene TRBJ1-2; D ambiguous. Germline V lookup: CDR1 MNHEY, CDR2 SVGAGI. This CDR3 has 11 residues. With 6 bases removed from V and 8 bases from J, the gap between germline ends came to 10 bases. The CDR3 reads CASRRDGGYTF. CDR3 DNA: TGTGCCAGCAGGAGAGATGGGGGCTACACCTTC.

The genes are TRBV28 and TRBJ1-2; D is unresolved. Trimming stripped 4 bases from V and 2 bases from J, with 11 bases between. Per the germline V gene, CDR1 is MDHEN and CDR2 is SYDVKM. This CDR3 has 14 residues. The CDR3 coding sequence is TGTGCCAGCAGTTCGGAGGGAAGAAACTATGGCTACACCTTC. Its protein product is CASSSEGRNYGYTF.

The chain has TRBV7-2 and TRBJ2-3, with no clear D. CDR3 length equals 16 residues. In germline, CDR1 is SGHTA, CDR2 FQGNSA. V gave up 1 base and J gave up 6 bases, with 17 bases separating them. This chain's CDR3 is CASSLDSRRPRDTQYF. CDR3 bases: TGTGCCAGCAGCTTAGATTCACGGCGCCCGAGGGATACGCAGTATTTT.

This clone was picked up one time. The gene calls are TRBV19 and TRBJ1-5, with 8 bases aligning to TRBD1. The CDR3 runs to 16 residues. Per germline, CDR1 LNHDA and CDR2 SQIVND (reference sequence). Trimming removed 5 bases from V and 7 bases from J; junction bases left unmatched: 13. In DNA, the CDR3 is TGTGCCAGTAGTGGGGAACGCAGGGGGCCGGGGCAGCCCCAGCATTTT. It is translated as CASSGERRGPGQPQHF.

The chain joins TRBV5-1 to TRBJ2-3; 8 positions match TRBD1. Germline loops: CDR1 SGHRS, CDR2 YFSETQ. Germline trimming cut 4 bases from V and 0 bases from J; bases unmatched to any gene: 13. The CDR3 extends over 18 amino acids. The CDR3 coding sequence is TGCGCCAGCAGCGCACACAGGGGGAGTGTAACTAGCACAGATACGCAGTATTTT. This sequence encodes CASSAHRGSVTSTDTQYF.

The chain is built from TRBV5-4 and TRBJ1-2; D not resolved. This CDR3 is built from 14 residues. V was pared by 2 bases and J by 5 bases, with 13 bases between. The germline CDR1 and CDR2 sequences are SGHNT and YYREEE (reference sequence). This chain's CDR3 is CASSLRPGGYGYTF. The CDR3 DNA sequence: TGTGCCAGCAGCTTAAGGCCAGGAGGGTATGGCTACACCTTC.

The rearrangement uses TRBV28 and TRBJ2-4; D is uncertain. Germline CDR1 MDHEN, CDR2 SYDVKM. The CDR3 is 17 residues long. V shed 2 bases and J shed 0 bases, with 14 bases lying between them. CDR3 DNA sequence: TGTGCCAGCAGTTTAAAAGAGAGGCGAGCAGCCAAAAACATTCAGTACTTC. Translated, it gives CASSLKERRAAKNIQYF.

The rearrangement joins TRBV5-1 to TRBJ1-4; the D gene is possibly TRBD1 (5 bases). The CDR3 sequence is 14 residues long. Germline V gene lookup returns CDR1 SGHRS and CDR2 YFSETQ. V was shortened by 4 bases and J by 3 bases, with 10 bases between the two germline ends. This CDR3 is CASSRGHSNEKLFF. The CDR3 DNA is TGCGCCAGCAGCCGGGGCCACTCTAATGAAAAACTGTTTTTT.

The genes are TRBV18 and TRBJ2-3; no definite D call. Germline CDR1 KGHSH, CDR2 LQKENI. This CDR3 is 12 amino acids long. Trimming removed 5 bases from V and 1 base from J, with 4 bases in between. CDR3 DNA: TGTGCCAGCTCAATTCGCACAGATACGCAGTATTTT. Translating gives CASSIRTDTQYF.

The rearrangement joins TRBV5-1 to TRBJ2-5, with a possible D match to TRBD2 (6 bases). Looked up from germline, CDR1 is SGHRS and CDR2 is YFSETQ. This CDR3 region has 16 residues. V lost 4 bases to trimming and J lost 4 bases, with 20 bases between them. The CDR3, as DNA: TGCGCCAGCAGCCGGGGGATTCGAAACGCGGTAGAGACCCAGTACTTC. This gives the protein CASSRGIRNAVETQYF. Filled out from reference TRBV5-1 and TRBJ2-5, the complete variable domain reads KAGVTQTPRYLIKTRGQQVTLSCSPISGHRSVSWYQQTPGQGLQFLFEYFSETQRNKGNFPGRFSGRQFSNSRSEMNVSTLELGDSALYLCASSRGIRNAVETQYFGPGTRLLVL.

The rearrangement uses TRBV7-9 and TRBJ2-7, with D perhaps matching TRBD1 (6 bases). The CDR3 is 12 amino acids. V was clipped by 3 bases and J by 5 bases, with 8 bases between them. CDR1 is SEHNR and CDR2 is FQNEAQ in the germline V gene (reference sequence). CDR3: CASSFQGNEQYF. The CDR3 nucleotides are TGTGCCAGCAGCTTCCAGGGGAACGAGCAGTACTTC.

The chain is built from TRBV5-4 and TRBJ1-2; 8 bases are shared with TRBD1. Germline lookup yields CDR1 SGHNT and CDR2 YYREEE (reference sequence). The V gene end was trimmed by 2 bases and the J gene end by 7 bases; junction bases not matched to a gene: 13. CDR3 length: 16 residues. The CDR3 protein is CASSLEYWTGRSGYTF. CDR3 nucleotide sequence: TGTGCCAGCAGCTTAGAATATTGGACAGGGAGGAGTGGCTACACCTTC.

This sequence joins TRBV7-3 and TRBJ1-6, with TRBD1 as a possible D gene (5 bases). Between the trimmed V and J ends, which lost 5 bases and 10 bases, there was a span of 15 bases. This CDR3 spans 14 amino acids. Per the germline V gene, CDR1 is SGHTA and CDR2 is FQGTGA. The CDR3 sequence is CASSTGGVRSPLHF. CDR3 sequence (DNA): TGTGCCAGCAGCACGGGGGGGGTCCGGTCACCCCTCCACTTT.

CDR3 coding DNA: TGTGCCAGCAGCTTATTTGGCAGGGGGAACACCGGGGAGCTGTTTTTT. Protein sequence: CASSLFGRGNTGELFF. The chain carries TRBV11-1 and TRBJ2-2, with D possibly matching TRBD1 (6 bases). Trimming cost V 2 bases and J 1 base, with 11 bases left between them. The CDR3 is 16 amino acids. The germline V gene has CDR1 SGHAT and CDR2 FQDESV (reference sequence).

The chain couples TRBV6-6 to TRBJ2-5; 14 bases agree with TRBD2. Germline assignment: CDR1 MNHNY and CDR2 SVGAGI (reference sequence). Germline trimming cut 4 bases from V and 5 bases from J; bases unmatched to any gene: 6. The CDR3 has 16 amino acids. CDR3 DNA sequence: TGTGCCAGCAGTTTCCGACTAGCGGGGGGGGAGGAGACCCAGTACTTC. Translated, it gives CASSFRLAGGEETQYF.